This section outlines one T cell receptor (beta chain) sequence together with its context. This sample stems from a study of CD8 T cells in ankylosing spondylitis. MiXCR was run by TCRdb on the 5' RACE reads, yielding one entry per CDR3 protein. The table shows 150,000 or so distinct CDR3 sequences, with around 18% occurring only once. Trimming took off 4 bases at V and 7 bases at J, with 13 bases between the two ends. There are 13 residues in the CDR3. The material sequenced was blood, either unsorted or a sorted T cell fraction (not recorded which). The clonotype originates from a male donor with ankylosing spondylitis or in good health (not recorded which). V usage is TRBV12-3 or TRBV12-4 and J usage is TRBJ1-2; perhaps TRBD1 as D (5 bases). The CDR3 coding sequence is TGTGCCAGCAGTTCTGGGGGGGATTTTGGCTACACCTTC. Its translation is CASSSGGDFGYTF.